Presented here are 20 T cell receptor beta chains from one specimen sequenced in a study of Graves' ophthalmopathy and Graves' hyperthyroidism. For repertoire sequencing, the TCR beta CDR3 regions were amplified from RNA transcripts. A first-round RT-PCR used HTBI primers, followed by a second-round multiplex PCR. Each CDR3 protein is one row after TCRdb ran MiXCR on the multiplex PCR reads. The profile shows hundreds of thousands of distinct CDR3 sequences, over 40% of them singletons. The source material was peripheral blood. The receptors were sampled from an adult man with Graves' ophthalmopathy.

The V and J genes are TRBV20-1 and TRBJ2-5; D not certain. Germline loops: CDR1 DFQATT, CDR2 SNEGSKA (reference sequence). Trimming shortened V by 3 bases and J by 5 bases, and 19 bases separated the two germline ends. This CDR3 has 15 amino acids. CDR3 amino acids: CSARKGVGTGETQYF. The CDR3 DNA is TGCAGTGCTAGGAAAGGAGTTGGCACCGGGGAGACCCAGTACTTC.

The gene calls are TRBV10-2 and TRBJ2-7, with 11 bases matching TRBD1. The CDR3 length is 17 residues. Germline loops: CDR1 WSHSY, CDR2 SAAADI. V gave up 6 bases and J gave up 0 bases; unmatched junction bases: 10. CDR3 sequence (DNA): TGCGCCAGCAGACCGGGACAGGGGGACTTCTTCTCCTACGAGCAGTACTTC. Protein product: CASRPGQGDFFSYEQYF.

Only a few counts were recorded for this clonotype. Sequence at one end of the junction differs from germline and may be a read error. The genes are TRBV10-3 and TRBJ1-2; no clear D. Looked up from germline, CDR1 is ENHRY and CDR2 is SYGVKD. The CDR3 contains 14 residues. The CDR3 spells CASSYIQDLYGYTF. The CDR3 DNA is TGTGCCAGCAGTTACATTCAGGACCTCTATGGCTACACCTTC.

This clonotype was found many times. The chain is built from TRBV19 and TRBJ2-7; no firm D call. Trimming cost V 8 bases and J 4 bases, with 12 bases left between them. Germline V gene data show CDR1 as LNHDA and CDR2 as SQIVND (reference sequence). The length of the CDR3 is 12 residues. The CDR3 region is CASLGPNYEQYF. Here the CDR3 DNA reads TGTGCCAGTCTAGGGCCCAATTACGAGCAGTACTTC. The variable domain in full, with the rest retrieved from reference TRBV19 and TRBJ2-7, is DGGITQSPKYLFRKEGQNVTLSCEQNLNHDAMYWYRQDPGQGLRLIYYSQIVNDFQKGDIAEGYSVSREKKESFPLTVTSAQKNPTAFYLCASLGPNYEQYFGPGTRLTVT.

This clonotype was seen repeatedly, ten times or more. The V and J genes are TRBV14 and TRBJ2-5; 11 bases match TRBD2. V lost 1 base and J lost 5; bases outside the gene matches: 15. The length of the CDR3 is 19 residues. Germline CDR1 and CDR2: SGHDN and FVKESK. The CDR3 DNA follows: TGTGCCAGCAGCCAAGGAGAGGGACTAGCGGACCCAAGGCGGGAGACCCAGTACTTC. Translation gives CASSQGEGLADPRRETQYF.

The V and J genes are TRBV7-6 and TRBJ2-5; 7 nucleotides align to TRBD1. Germline CDR1 SGHVS, CDR2 FNYEAQ. Unmatched junction bases numbered 5, after V lost 5 bases and J lost 2 bases. This CDR3 is 14 amino acids long. The chain's CDR3 is CASSPVTGQETQYF. The CDR3 region has the DNA TGTGCCAGCAGCCCGGTGACAGGGCAAGAGACCCAGTACTTC.

This clonotype was seen ten or more times. J is TRBJ2-7 and V is TRBV6-5, with TRBD1 matching over 8 bases. V lost 2 bases to trimming and J lost 4 bases; unmatched junction nucleotides: 7. The germline V gene encodes CDR1 MNHEY and CDR2 SVGAGI. This CDR3 spans 15 amino acids. In DNA, the CDR3 is TGTGCCAGCAGTTACCGGACAGGGAGTAGTTACGAGCAGTACTTC. Translated: CASSYRTGSSYEQYF.

This clonotype was detected ten times or more. V gene TRBV19 combines with J gene TRBJ1-3; the match to TRBD1 covers 7 bases. CDR3 size: 15 residues. V lost 5 bases, J lost 4 bases, and 8 bases stayed unmatched. CDR1 LNHDA and CDR2 SQIVND come from the germline V gene (reference sequence). The CDR3: CASSFPTGKGNTIYF. Written as DNA, the CDR3 is TGTGCCAGTAGTTTCCCGACAGGGAAAGGAAACACCATATATTTT.

The rearrangement joins TRBV11-3 to TRBJ2-7, with a weak D call TRBD2 (5 bases). V was trimmed by 5 bases and J by 2 bases, leaving 13 bases between them. The CDR3 loop spans 14 amino acids. Germline CDR1 and CDR2: SGHNT and YENEEA. The chain's CDR3 is CASSQETGTYEQYF. The DNA of the CDR3 is TGTGCCAGCAGCCAAGAGACCGGGACCTACGAGCAGTACTTC. Filled out from reference TRBV11-3 and TRBJ2-7, the complete variable domain reads EAGVVQSPRYKIIEKKQPVAFWCNPISGHNTLYWYLQNLGQGPELLIRYENEEAVDDSQLPKDRFSAERLKGVDSTLKIQPAELGDSAVYLCASSQETGTYEQYFGPGTRLTVT.

The chain joins TRBV20-1 to TRBJ2-7, with 12 nucleotides matching TRBD1. The V gene's germline CDR1 is DFQATT and CDR2 SNEGSKA (reference sequence). The CDR3 is 17 residues long. Unmatched junction bases numbered 8, after V lost 0 bases and J lost 2 bases. Here the CDR3 DNA reads TGCAGTGCTAGAGATCCGGGACAGGGGGCGAGGGCCTACGAGCAGTACTTC. Translating gives CSARDPGQGARAYEQYF.

The sample holds many counts of this clonotype. The chain carries TRBV7-2 and TRBJ2-7; possibly TRBD1 for D (6 bases). Germline CDR1 is SGHTA and CDR2 is FQGNSA. CDR3 length: 15 residues. Trimming removed 1 base from V and 6 bases from J, with 16 bases in between. This chain's CDR3 is CASSLVTNREAEQYF. The CDR3 nucleotides read TGTGCCAGCAGCTTAGTTACTAACAGGGAAGCCGAGCAGTACTTC.

About this clonotype: This could be a read error, since a much larger clone is one nucleotide away. The rearrangement links TRBV20-1 to TRBJ2-7; 10 bases fit TRBD2. CDR1 and CDR2 (germline): DFQATT, SNEGSKA (reference sequence). The CDR3 consists of 15 residues. V shed 2 bases and J 4 bases; nucleotides not matched to a gene: 8. CDR3 sequence (DNA): TGCAGTGCTAGAAGGAGCGGGAGGGTGCCTTACGAGCAGTACTTC. Amino acid sequence: CSARRSGRVPYEQYF.

The CDR3 loop is CSVWSGSTGTGELFF. The DNA for the CDR3 is TGCAGCGTCTGGAGCGGGAGCACGGGTACCGGGGAGCTGTTTTTT. The gene calls are TRBV29-1 and TRBJ2-2; 8 nucleotides agree with TRBD2. Germline CDR1 reads SQVTM; CDR2 reads ANQGSEA. The CDR3 has 15 amino acids. Trimming took 6 bases from V and 5 from J; bases not matched to a gene: 11.

The table lists this clonotype with many counts. The V call is TRBV6-5, the J call TRBJ1-2, with 8 bases matching TRBD1. The CDR3 has 14 residues. Losses at the gene ends were 0 bases for V and 5 bases for J; bases not matched to a gene: 2. Per germline, CDR1 MNHEY and CDR2 SVGAGI. Written as DNA, the CDR3 is TGTGCCAGCAGTTACTCCGACAGGGGATATGGCTACACCTTC. Its translation is CASSYSDRGYGYTF.

This clonotype was counted many times. The chain joins TRBV7-8 to TRBJ1-1; D unresolved. Germline CDR1 and CDR2: SGHVS and FQNEAQ. There are 14 residues in the CDR3. Trimming pared 0 bases from V and 5 bases from J, leaving 10 bases between. This chain's CDR3 is CASSLASRGTEAFF. The CDR3, as DNA: TGTGCCAGCAGCTTAGCCTCGCGTGGAACTGAAGCTTTCTTT. Together with reference TRBV7-8 and TRBJ1-1, the CDR3 gives the full variable domain: GAGVSQSPRYKVAKRGQDVALRCDPISGHVSLFWYQQALGQGPEFLTYFQNEAQLDKSGLPSDRFFAERPEGSVSTLKIQRTQQEDSAVYLCASSLASRGTEAFFGQGTRLTVV.

This clonotype was counted many times. The CDR3 DNA is TGCGCCAGCAGCCAAGACCGAGATAATGGCTACACCTTC. This translates into CASSQDRDNGYTF. This chain joins TRBV4-1 and TRBJ1-2; D call uncertain. Germline CDR1 and CDR2: MGHRA and YSYEKL. The CDR3 spans 13 residues. V dropped 0 bases and J dropped 6 bases, with 8 bases sitting between them.

This clonotype was seen at least ten times. J is TRBJ2-2 and V is TRBV9; D is unresolved. V gave up 9 bases and J gave up 0 bases, with 12 bases separating them. This CDR3 has 14 amino acids. Germline values: CDR1 SGDLS, CDR2 YYNGEE. CDR3 sequence reads: CATNGDPNTGELFF. The CDR3 DNA reads TGTGCCACCAATGGGGATCCGAACACCGGGGAGCTGTTTTTT.

A remark on this clonotype: No conserved phenylalanine or tryptophan is present at the end of the CDR3, so a read error is the likely explanation. This sequence joins TRBV27 and TRBJ1-1, with D unresolved. The germline gives CDR1 MNHEY, CDR2 SMNVEV (reference sequence). V was pared by 6 bases and J by 8 bases, with 13 bases between. This CDR3 is 12 amino acids long. This chain's CDR3 is CASSPLGKEAFL. The CDR3 DNA reads TGTGCCAGCAGCCCCCTCGGGAAGGAAGCTTTCCTT.

This clonotype came up many times. The chain employs TRBV7-9 and TRBJ2-7; TRBD2 aligns across 9 bases. Germline CDR1 is SEHNR and CDR2 is FQNEAQ (reference sequence). The CDR3 totals 14 residues. V lost 5 bases and J lost 6; bases outside the gene matches: 8. CDR3 nucleotide sequence: TGTGCCAGCAGCCCGGACATTAGCGGGAGCGAGCAGTACTTC. This codes for CASSPDISGSEQYF. The complete variable domain, with remaining parts taken from reference TRBV7-9 and TRBJ2-7, reads DTGVSQNPRHKITKRGQNVTFRCDPISEHNRLYWYRQTLGQGPEFLTYFQNEAQLEKSRLLSDRFSAERPKGSFSTLEIQRTEQGDSAMYLCASSPDISGSEQYFGPGTRLTVT.

The chain recombines TRBV14 with TRBJ2-5; TRBD2 is a possible D gene (5 bases). The closer fit of TRBJ2-1 to the DNA end suggests the J call may be wrong. CDR3 size: 12 residues. Germline V gene lookup returns CDR1 SGHDN and CDR2 FVKESK. CDR3 bases: TGTGCCAGCAGCACAAGGGAGAATGAGCAGTTCTTC. Its protein is CASSTRENEQFF.